This section outlines one T cell receptor (beta chain) sequence together with its context. Its antigen has not been determined. Within one base of it there is no much larger clone, and no base qualities were kept. In total, roughly 670 healthy bone marrow donors made up the cohort. Cohort members were all nominally healthy when sampled, although unrecorded immune exposures were likely present. The donor tested CMV seronegative, placing the donor among the 352 seronegative members of the cohort. Each donor provided a peripheral blood sample, and peripheral blood mononuclear cells were used for TCR beta sequencing. The Qiagen DNeasy Blood Extraction Kit was used to extract genomic DNA from the blood cell samples. These data belong to a study of cytomegalovirus exposure and HLA in healthy donors (dated by TCRdb to 2015 to 2018). Context from the whole study: An earlier analysis of 587 of the donors reported 276 Gb of sequence data and 100 million to 120 million unique TCR beta sequences obtained from roughly 170 million T cells. An early release covering 550 to 650 HLA-typed donors comprised about 300 gigabases of sequencing data and 85 million or so unique TCR sequences. The genetic ancestry cluster associated with self-reported Caucasian donors included about 81% of the roughly 360 genotyped donors. The aim of the study was to test whether cataloging public T cell receptors could identify signatures of past pathogen exposure. Using immunosequencing, the study profiled T cell repertoires from 500 to 800 subjects and related those repertoires to cytomegalovirus serostatus. Besides the first cohort of more than 650 subjects, a separate validation cohort made up of 120 different subjects was used. The study combined high-throughput TCR immunosequencing, statistical association of individual TCRs with disease status, and machine learning to predict cytomegalovirus infection status. To study patterns of TCR occurrence, a later analysis re-analyzed previously published TCR beta repertoires from more than 550 donors and added high-resolution HLA genotyping. Rather than drawing on any new phenotypic data, the later analysis identified candidate immune exposures from TCR beta sequences and the way those sequences occurred across donors. In an earlier analysis of roughly 600 of the donors, high-throughput TCR beta sequencing was used to judge whether each TCR beta V gene segment behaved as functional or pseudogenic. Donor age, sex, ethnicity and CMV serostatus were compiled alongside the repertoire data. Genome-wide SNP genotypes for about three fifths of the roughly 670 donors were used in a later genetic analysis, which treated that subset as a discovery cohort. Every discovery cohort repertoire had been produced on one sequencing platform. Both class I and class II loci were covered by HLA typing, at four-digit resolution. Typing coverage varied by locus: roughly 620-630 donors for A, B, C, DRB1 and DQB1; 522 for DQA1; around 610 for DPA1; 400 to 480 for DPB1. Roughly 5 DR-DQ haplotypes were treated as single units for association and clustering because of strong linkage in the cohort. Among under 450 genotyped donors of the cohort, an average of approximately 230,000 unique TCR beta nucleotide sequences were sequenced per donor, around 18% of them non-productive.

V loses 5 bases at its end and J loses 5 bases; junction bases beyond the gene matches: 6. Spanning cysteine to phenylalanine, the CDR3 consists of 15 amino acids. Only the CDR3 DNA stays, 45 bases, in frame from base 1. Via the germline V gene (reference sequence), CDR1 is SEHNR and CDR2 FQNEAQ. Here is what the overall study found, with its caveats: In this cohort, only TCR beta chains were sequenced, and detectable features were limited by the absence of alpha or paired-chain data. Specific HLA alleles were associated with more than 15,000 TCR beta sequences at a false discovery rate of 0.05 in a later analysis. Most CMV-associated TCR beta chains appeared to be HLA-restricted in a later analysis, and the HLA associations seemed to be driven largely by CMV exposure. Correlated functional status among segregating V segments might be attributable to linkage disequilibrium, but an unknown experimental factor could not be ruled out. A later analysis found that HLA-associated TCR beta chains were more clonally expanded and had lower generation probabilities than equally common non-associated chains. When HLA alleles, especially DR and DQ, strongly co-occurred, TCR associations were difficult to assign to individual alleles. The study listed 164 TCR beta chains as associated with cytomegalovirus. A later genetic analysis reported fewer N-insertions in productive TCRs among donors in an Asian-associated ancestry cluster than the roughly 700-donor mean. The authors suggested that the approach could potentially be extended to other disease states and immunological phenotypes. A cluster of highly shared sequence variants was judged likely to represent a technical artifact of the sequencing pipeline. Because counts were too low, approximately 18 rarely observed V segments, including chromosome 9 orphons, were excluded from the earlier analysis of 500 to 700 of the donors. A few of the identified cytomegalovirus-associated TCR beta chains were confirmed in vitro to be specific for cytomegalovirus antigens. A later analysis reported that several top co-occurrence clusters appeared linked to parvovirus B19, influenza, CMV and Epstein-Barr virus. Cytomegalovirus status was reported to be diagnosed by the classifier with high specificity and sensitivity in both the original and validation cohorts. The 87-base-pair reads could not distinguish some IMGT-functional V segments, including TRBV6-2 and TRBV6-3, so those segments were excluded. In a later genetic analysis, a missense DCLRE1C variant was associated with V-gene and J-gene trimming of TCR beta chains, and the association was replicated in an independent cohort. In a later analysis, the rate of TCR association differed among HLA loci, with DRB1 alleles having the most associated TCRs and HLA-C alleles having the fewest. Because some donors lacked HLA typing at each locus, the association tests relied only on the typed subset. A further reported finding was that TCR beta sequences accurately predicted the HLA-A and HLA-B alleles for most subjects in the first cohort. The presence/absence analyses assumed that sequencing depth was roughly uniform across donors, and that assumption may not be true. Most TCR sequences were seen in very few donors, while some public TCRs were found in many individuals. Immune exposure information for the cohort was limited to CMV serostatus. Broadly in line with IMGT annotations, most TCR beta V segments showed up in productive rearrangements about 87% or about 30% of the time in an earlier analysis of roughly 590 of the donors.

Libraries were prepared through the immunoSEQ multiplex PCR assay. For the multiplex PCR, a mixture combining 60 forward primers for TCR Vbeta segments and 13 reverse primers for TCR Jbeta segments was used. A multiplex PCR assay on genomic DNA amplified the CDR3 region of rearranged TCR beta genes. The Illumina HiSeq System was used to sequence the amplified TCR beta libraries as 87-base-pair reads. The paper's processing steps were these. In a later analysis, 70 million to 95 million unique TCR beta chains were counted across the roughly 670 repertoires, and roughly 11 million of these chains were shared by at least two donors. A nearest-neighbor algorithm error-corrected the raw reads and collapsed the reads into unique sequences, merging closely related sequences to remove PCR and sequencing errors. V, D and J gene segments were assigned by aligning CDR3 sequences to IMGT reference sequences. For a sequence to be retained, a match of at least six nucleotides was required to both a V gene segment and a J gene segment. A rearrangement counted as productive if the CDR3 had no stop codons and remained in frame with V and J, and every other rearrangement counted as non-productive. CDR3 was defined according to IMGT convention as the region running from the second conserved V-encoded cysteine to the conserved J-encoded phenylalanine. The earlier analysis of 587 of the donors excluded any sequence lacking an unambiguous match to a single V gene segment. An earlier analysis of 500 to 600 of the donors classified V segments as functional when productive rearrangements were above 56.7% and as segregating when the standard deviation between donors was above 5%. A statistical classification framework was developed to diagnose cytomegalovirus status using the catalog of TCR beta chain sequences. In a later analysis, TCR nucleotide sequences were compared against IMGT/GENE-DB human TR gene sequences so that V and J genes could be assigned. In a later analysis, CDR3 sequences and most-parsimonious VDJ recombination scenarios were assigned using the TCRdist pipeline. In a later analysis, every TCR beta chain was defined by the combination of its CDR3 amino acid sequence and its V-gene family, and reads without a unique V-gene family were dropped. As a way to deal with suspected cross-contamination and a sequencing artifact, a later analysis dropped 500 to 700 nucleotide sequences that were highly shared and had low generation probability. For each public chain, a later analysis derived a clonal expansion index from normalized ranks of inferred template counts within each repertoire. In a later analysis, generation probabilities were computed with a VDJ recombination model fitted to out-of-frame rearrangements, and the resulting probabilities were checked against IGoR. In a later analysis, TCR-TCR, TCR-HLA and TCR-CMV co-occurrence was scored with hypergeometric tests, and a repertoire-size bias correction was applied to TCR pairs. In a later analysis, false discovery rates were estimated by permuting HLA or CMV assignments 20 times. In a later analysis, co-occurring TCRs were grouped using DBSCAN, and TCRdist sequence similarity was added for clustering within HLA-allele-positive subsets. Repertoires with fewer than 30,000 or more than 120,000 public chains were left out of co-occurrence clustering, as were five repertoires with anomalous nucleotide sharing. TCRdb obtained this table from immuneACCESS and retained in-frame rearrangements with V and J assigned. These tables miss some clones; where compared with another copy, unresolved V genes account for less than half of the shortfall, and the remainder is unexplained. Clonal size and the V and J genes are those of that table, whereas D and trimming came from the DNA. Recorded for this sample are 85,000 to 120,000 clones; over 70% of them occurred a single time. The ten top clones hold roughly 2.8% of the sample.

The chain was built from TRBV7-9 and TRBJ2-1; TRBD2 fits 10 bases in the junction. The source material was PBMCs. The TCR sequence derives from a female donor in good health and CMV-seronegative. The bases are TGTGCCAGCAGCATTGGACTAGCGGAGGACAATGAGCAGTTCTTC. Translated, it reads CASSIGLAEDNEQFF.